This TCR beta chain was sequenced during a study of blood T cell repertoires in COVID-19. Whole-study context: Collection of acute and convalescent COVID-19 samples took place in the United States, Italy and Spain. PBMCs, B-cell-depleted T cells, or T cells provided the cDNA or gDNA that made up the material.

Libraries were prepared by immunoSEQ multiplex PCR; TCRdb keeps only in-frame clonotypes and omits some of them. The table has tens of thousands of clones, around four fifths seen once; the top ten hold roughly 6%. Participants came from fewer than 25 US areas, aged about 18 to 100 years. Cohort assignment relied on participant-reported clinical history. The source of this sequence is a woman in her fifties or sixties with acute COVID-19. Material: PBMCs or T cells enriched from blood (not recorded which).

The CDR3, as DNA: TGTGCCAGCAGCAGACTCAGTGAACAGTTCTTC. Translating gives CASSRLSEQFF. The chain recombines TRBV11-1 with TRBJ2-1; the D is unclear. The germline gives CDR1 SGHAT, CDR2 FQDESV (reference sequence). Deletions cut 5 bases from V and 13 bases from J, with 12 bases between. CDR3 size: 11 residues. The full variable domain, its missing parts supplied by reference TRBV11-1 and TRBJ2-1, is EAEVAQSPRYKITEKSQAVAFWCDPISGHATLYWYRQILGQGPELLVQFQDESVVDDSQLPKDRFSAERLKGVDSTLKIQPAELGDSAMYLCASSRLSEQFFGPGTRLTVL.